This T cell receptor (beta chain) was recorded in a study of radiation and T cells in renal cell carcinoma. For the study at large: Nephrectomy followed 15 Gy stereotactic body radiation by 4 weeks.

Deletions cut 5 bases from V and 1 base from J, with 8 bases between. The germline CDR1 and CDR2 sequences are SEHNR and FQNEAQ (reference sequence). The CDR3 spans 13 residues. TCRdb keeps only in-frame clones here, not all; method: immunoSEQ multiplex PCR. The profile shows 95,000 to 150,000 clones, 81% of them singletons. Documented time point: blood 2 weeks post-SBRT. Treatment indicated: 15 Gy SBRT to primary tumor, nephrectomy 4 weeks later. Radiation-treated patients gave blood at baseline, week 2 and week 4. The patient's renal cell carcinoma had clear cell pathology. In the case of this clone: Its specificity is not known.

Whole-study findings and limits: From baseline, blood top tumor clonotypes peaked at 2 weeks post-radiation.

J is TRBJ1-1 and V is TRBV7-9, with D hard to call. This TCR derives from a man aged 50-60 years with renal cell carcinoma. Sequencing used blood, obtained from a patient whose treatment included radiotherapy and nephrectomy. This CDR3 is CASSTTENTEAFF. The CDR3, as DNA: TGTGCCAGCAGCACCACAGAGAACACTGAAGCTTTCTTT.